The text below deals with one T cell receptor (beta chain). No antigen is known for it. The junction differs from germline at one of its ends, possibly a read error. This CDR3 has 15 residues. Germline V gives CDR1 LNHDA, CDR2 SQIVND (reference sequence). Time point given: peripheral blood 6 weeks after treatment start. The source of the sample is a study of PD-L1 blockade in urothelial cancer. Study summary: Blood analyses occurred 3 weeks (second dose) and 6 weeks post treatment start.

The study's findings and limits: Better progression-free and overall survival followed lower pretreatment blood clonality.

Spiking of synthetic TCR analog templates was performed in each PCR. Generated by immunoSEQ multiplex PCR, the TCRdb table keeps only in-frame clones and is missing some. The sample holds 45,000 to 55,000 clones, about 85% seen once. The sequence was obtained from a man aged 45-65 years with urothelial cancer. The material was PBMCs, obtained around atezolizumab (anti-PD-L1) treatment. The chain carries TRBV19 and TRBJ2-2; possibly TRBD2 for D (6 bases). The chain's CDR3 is CASRIEYGGIGELFF. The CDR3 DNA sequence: TGTGCCAGTAGAATAGAGTACGGGGGAATCGGGGAGCTGTTTTTT.